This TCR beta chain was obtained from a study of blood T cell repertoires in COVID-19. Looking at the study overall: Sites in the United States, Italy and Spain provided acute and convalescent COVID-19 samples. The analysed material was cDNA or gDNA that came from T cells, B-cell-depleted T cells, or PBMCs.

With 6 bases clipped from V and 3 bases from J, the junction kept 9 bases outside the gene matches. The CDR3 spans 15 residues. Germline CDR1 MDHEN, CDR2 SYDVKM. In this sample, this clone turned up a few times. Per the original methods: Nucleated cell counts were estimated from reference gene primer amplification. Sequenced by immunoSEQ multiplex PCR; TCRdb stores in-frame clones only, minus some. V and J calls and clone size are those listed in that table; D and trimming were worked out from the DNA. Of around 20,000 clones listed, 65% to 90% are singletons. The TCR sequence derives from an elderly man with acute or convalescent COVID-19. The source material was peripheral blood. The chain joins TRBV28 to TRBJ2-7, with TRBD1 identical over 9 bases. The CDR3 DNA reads TGTGCCAGCAGCCCGGTCGGGACAGGGCACTACGAGCAGTACTTC. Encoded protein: CASSPVGTGHYEQYF. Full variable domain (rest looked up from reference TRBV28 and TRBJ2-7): DVKVTQSSRYLVKRTGEKVFLECVQDMDHENMFWYRQDPGLGLRLIYFSYDVKMKEKGDIPEGYSVSREKKERFSLILESASTNQTSMYLCASSPVGTGHYEQYFGPGTRLTVT.